The 18 T cell receptor beta chains below were found in one sample sequenced in a study of T cell responses to AZD1222 COVID-19 vaccine. TCRdb keeps only in-frame clones here, not all; method: immunoSEQ multiplex PCR. The table has some 150,000 clones, 90% seen once. Sequenced material: peripheral blood, taken on day 0 of AZD1222 vaccination. These receptors were obtained from an adult in good health.

The table lists this clone with a count of one. J is TRBJ1-3 and V is TRBV5-1; the match to TRBD1 covers 10 bases. Germline V gene data show CDR1 as SGHRS and CDR2 as YFSETQ. J gave up 0 bases and V 4 bases, and 7 bases lay outside the gene matches. The CDR3 length is 17 residues. The CDR3 region is CASSGDRGLFSGNTIYF. The CDR3 coding sequence is TGCGCCAGCAGCGGGGACAGGGGCCTTTTCTCTGGAAACACCATATATTTT.

This clone was observed a handful of times. The genes are TRBV15 and TRBJ1-4, with D maybe TRBD1 (5 bases). V was clipped by 0 bases and J by 6 bases, with 14 bases between them. The germline V gene encodes CDR1 LNHNV and CDR2 YYDKDF (reference sequence). The CDR3 runs 16 residues. The CDR3 region has the DNA TGTGCCACCAGCAGAGAAACAGGACATGGGGATGAAAAACTGTTTTTT. This gives the protein CATSRETGHGDEKLFF. Looking up the rest from reference TRBV15 and TRBJ1-4 gives the full variable domain: DAMVIQNPRYQVTQFGKPVTLSCSQTLNHNVMYWYQQKSSQAPKLLFHYYDKDFNNEADTPDNFQSRRPNTSFCFLDIRSPGLGDTAMYLCATSRETGHGDEKLFFGSGTQLSVL.

V and J are TRBV11-2 and TRBJ2-3, with 7 bases fitting TRBD2. V dropped 1 base and J dropped 2; count of bases not matched to a gene: 9. In germline, CDR1 is SGHAT, CDR2 FQNNGV. CDR3 length: 17 amino acids. This chain's CDR3 is CASSLGGSHLSTDTQYF. Written as DNA, the CDR3 is TGTGCCAGCAGCTTAGGCGGGAGTCATCTCTCCACAGATACGCAGTATTTT.

As to this clone: Since no conserved phenylalanine or tryptophan closes the CDR3, a read error is the likely cause. The chain couples TRBV19 to TRBJ1-2; no clear D gene. Germline loops: CDR1 LNHDA, CDR2 SQIVND (reference sequence). Trimming removed 6 bases from V and 7 bases from J, with 15 bases in between. CDR3 length: 13 residues. In nucleotides, the CDR3 is TGTGCCAGTAGGATTTTTGGGGATCGTGGCTACACCCTC. It specifies CASRIFGDRGYTL.

V is TRBV27 and J is TRBJ2-7; unclear D gene. Germline-derived CDR1 and CDR2 are MNHEY and SMNVEV (reference sequence). This CDR3 contains 13 residues. Deletions cut 1 base from V and 3 bases from J, with 7 bases between. The CDR3 here is CASSLYPGYEQYF. CDR3 in DNA: TGTGCCAGCAGTTTATACCCAGGCTACGAGCAGTACTTC.

The chain couples TRBV27 to TRBJ1-5, with TRBD1 identical over 7 bases. The CDR3 totals 16 residues. Per germline, CDR1 MNHEY and CDR2 SMNVEV (reference sequence). Trimming cost V 5 bases and J 5 bases; bases outside gene matches: 12. CDR3: CASSPYAGTAYQPQHF. The CDR3 DNA reads TGTGCCAGCAGTCCCTATGCCGGGACAGCGTATCAGCCCCAGCATTTT.

The CDR3 region is CASSPEAPYSNGNQPQHF. Here the CDR3 DNA reads TGTGCCAGCTCACCGGAGGCCCCCTACTCGAACGGCAATCAGCCCCAGCATTTT. V usage is TRBV18 and J usage is TRBJ1-5; D gene uncertain. V lost 3 bases, J lost 2 bases, and 20 bases lay in between. The CDR3 runs to 18 residues. Per the germline V gene, CDR1 is KGHSH and CDR2 is LQKENI.

This chain joins TRBV7-9 and TRBJ2-5, with 9 bases lining up with TRBD2. V shed 1 base and J 0 bases; nucleotides not matched to a gene: 3. The CDR3 runs 16 residues. Per the germline V gene, CDR1 is SEHNR and CDR2 is FQNEAQ (reference sequence). This CDR3 is CASSLVVAGDQETQYF. In DNA, the CDR3 is TGTGCCAGCAGCTTAGTGGTAGCGGGGGACCAAGAGACCCAGTACTTC. Full variable domain (rest looked up from reference TRBV7-9 and TRBJ2-5): DTGVSQNPRHKITKRGQNVTFRCDPISEHNRLYWYRQTLGQGPEFLTYFQNEAQLEKSRLLSDRFSAERPKGSFSTLEIQRTEQGDSAMYLCASSLVVAGDQETQYFGPGTRLLVL.

The chain recombines TRBV6-1 with TRBJ2-2; TRBD2 agrees at 7 bases. Germline CDR1 is MNHNS and CDR2 is SASEGT. The CDR3 has 15 amino acids. V dropped 1 base and J dropped 3; count of bases not matched to a gene: 2. This chain's CDR3 is CASSEGSGDTGELFF. The CDR3 nucleotides read TGTGCCAGCAGTGAAGGGAGCGGGGACACCGGGGAGCTGTTTTTT.

This clone has a single count. The rearrangement joins TRBV6-6 to TRBJ2-3; 15 bases align to TRBD2. CDR3 length equals 18 residues. The junction had 7 bases not matched to a gene; V was cut back by 5 bases and J by 1 base. Per germline, CDR1 MNHNY and CDR2 SVGAGI (reference sequence). Here the CDR3 reads CASSRGLAGGPGTDTQYF. In DNA, the CDR3 is TGTGCCAGCAGTCGCGGACTAGCGGGGGGGCCCGGCACAGATACGCAGTATTTT.

The chain is built from TRBV19 and TRBJ2-5, with D maybe TRBD2 (7 bases). Deletions cut 8 bases from V and 4 bases from J, with 20 bases between. Germline V gene sequence: CDR1 LNHDA, CDR2 SQIVND (reference sequence). The CDR3 runs to 15 residues. The CDR3 protein is CASDDPLGGGETQYF. CDR3 DNA: TGTGCCAGTGACGATCCTCTAGGGGGGGGAGAGACCCAGTACTTC.

V usage is TRBV4-3 and J usage is TRBJ2-1; 10 bases agree with TRBD1. Looked up from germline, CDR1 is LGHNA and CDR2 is YSLEER. This CDR3 contains 15 residues. V shed 3 bases, J shed 6 bases, and the junction held 5 bases outside the gene matches. The CDR3 DNA is TGCGCCAGCAGCCAGACAGGGGGCCTCCTCAATGAGCAGTTCTTC. This gives the protein CASSQTGGLLNEQFF.

Here the CDR3 DNA reads TGTGCCAGCAGAGCGAGGGGTGGGAGTACTGAAGCTTTCTTT. Translation gives CASRARGGSTEAFF. This chain connects TRBV6-4 to TRBJ1-1; weak D call: TRBD1 (5 bases). CDR1 and CDR2 (germline): MRHNA, SNTAGT. The CDR3 sequence is 14 residues long. The V gene lost 6 bases and the J gene lost 5 bases, with 16 bases spanning the gap.

V gene TRBV27 combines with J gene TRBJ2-7; perhaps TRBD2 as D (6 bases). CDR3 length: 16 residues. Germline lookup yields CDR1 MNHEY and CDR2 SMNVEV (reference sequence). V shed 3 bases and J shed 0 bases, with 15 bases lying between them. Here the CDR3 DNA reads TGTGCCAGCAGTTTTCTAGCGCTGGGAAGCTCCTACGAGCAGTACTTC. Translated, it gives CASSFLALGSSYEQYF.

The chain's CDR3 is CASSSQGWGYTF. CDR3 nucleotides: TGTGCCAGCAGCTCACAGGGTTGGGGCTACACCTTC. The chain has TRBV7-2 and TRBJ1-2, with a possible D match to TRBD1 (6 bases). With 4 bases removed from V and 8 bases from J, the gap between germline ends came to 11 bases. Germline assignment: CDR1 SGHTA and CDR2 FQGNSA. This CDR3 comprises 12 residues.

CDR3 coding DNA: TGTGCCAGCAGCTTAAAGGCCCCCTATGGCTACACCTTC. This sequence encodes CASSLKAPYGYTF. This chain joins TRBV7-2 and TRBJ1-2; D ambiguous. Germline V CDR1 and CDR2: SGHTA, FQGNSA. The CDR3 is made up of 13 amino acids. V was trimmed by 2 bases and J by 4 bases, leaving 8 bases between them.

The chain employs TRBV2 and TRBJ1-1; maybe TRBD1 (6 bases). This CDR3 has 15 residues. Trimming stripped 4 bases from V and 0 bases from J, with 12 bases between. CDR1 is SNHLY and CDR2 is FYNNEI in the germline V gene. The CDR3 loop is CASSVAGEMNTEAFF. The DNA of the CDR3 is TGTGCCAGCAGTGTCGCAGGGGAAATGAACACTGAAGCTTTCTTT.

The V and J genes are TRBV30 and TRBJ2-1; 9 positions match TRBD2. The V and J ends lost 5 bases and 9 bases, in that order; junction bases with no gene match: 14. This CDR3 has 15 residues. The germline CDR1 and CDR2 sequences are GTSNPN and SVGIG (reference sequence). Here the CDR3 reads CAWLRVAGGPGEQFF. The CDR3 nucleotides are TGTGCCTGGCTTCGGGTCGCGGGAGGGCCTGGTGAGCAGTTCTTC.